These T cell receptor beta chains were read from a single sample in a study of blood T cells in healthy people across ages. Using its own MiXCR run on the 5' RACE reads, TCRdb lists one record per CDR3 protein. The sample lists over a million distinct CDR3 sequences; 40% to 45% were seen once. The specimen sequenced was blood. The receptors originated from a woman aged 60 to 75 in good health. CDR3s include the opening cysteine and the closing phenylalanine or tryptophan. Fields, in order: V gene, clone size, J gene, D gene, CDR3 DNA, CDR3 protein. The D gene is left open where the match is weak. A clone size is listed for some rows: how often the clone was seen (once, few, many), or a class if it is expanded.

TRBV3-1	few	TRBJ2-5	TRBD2	TGTGCCAGCAGTCAGAAAATACTAGCGGGGATAGGAGAGACCCAGTACTTC	CASSQKILAGIGETQYF
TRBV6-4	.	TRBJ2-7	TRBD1	TGTGCCAGCAGTGACACAATGAAGACGACAGGGGGAACGTACGAGCAGTACTTC	CASSDTMKTTGGTYEQYF
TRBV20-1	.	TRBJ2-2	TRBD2	TGCAGTGCCCGCTCTAGCGGGGGGGCCGGGGAGCTGTTTTTT	CSARSSGGAGELFF
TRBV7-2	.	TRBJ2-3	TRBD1	TGTGCCAGCAGCTTAGGGGACAGGGGGCAACAAGATACGCAGTATTTT	CASSLGDRGQQDTQYF
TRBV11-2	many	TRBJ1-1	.	TGTGCCAGCAGTTTTGGGAACACTGAAGCTTTCTTT	CASSFGNTEAFF
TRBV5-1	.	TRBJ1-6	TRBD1	TGCGCCAGCAGCTCGACAGGGACAGCTCCAAATTCACCCCTCCACTTT	CASSSTGTAPNSPLHF
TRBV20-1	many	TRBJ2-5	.	TGCAGTGCTGGAAATAGTGGGGAGACCCAGTACTTC	CSAGNSGETQYF
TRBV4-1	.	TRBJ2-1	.	TGCGCCAGCAGCCATACGCCGGCAGTCAATGAGCAGTTCTTC	CASSHTPAVNEQFF
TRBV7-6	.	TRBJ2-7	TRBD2	TGTGCCAGCAGCTTAGGTCCGGGGCTAGCGGGAGGTTGGAAGGTCGAGCAGTACTTC	CASSLGPGLAGGWKVEQYF
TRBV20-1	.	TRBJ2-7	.	TGCAGTGCTAGAGAAATCGAAAACGAGCAGTACTTC	CSAREIENEQYF
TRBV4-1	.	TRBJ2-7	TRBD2	TGCGCCAGCAGCCAAGATCTAGCGGCCTACGAGCAGTACTTC	CASSQDLAAYEQYF
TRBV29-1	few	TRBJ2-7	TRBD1	TGCAGCGTTGGGACAGGGAATACCTACGAGCAGTACTTC	CSVGTGNTYEQYF
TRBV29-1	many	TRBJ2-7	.	TGCAGCGTTGGGGACGGGACAAAGGGATACGAGCAGTACTTC	CSVGDGTKGYEQYF
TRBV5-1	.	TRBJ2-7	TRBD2	TGCGCCAGCAGCTTAGCTAGCGGGAGGCCGGGTCTCAATGAGCAGTACTTC	CASSLASGRPGLNEQYF
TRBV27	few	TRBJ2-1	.	TGTGCCAGCTCCCCGGGGCGCCTCAATGAGCAGTTCTTC	CASSPGRLNEQFF
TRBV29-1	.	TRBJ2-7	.	TGCAGCGTTGAAGTAGGGCAGGGTGGGTACGAGCAGTACTTC	CSVEVGQGGYEQYF
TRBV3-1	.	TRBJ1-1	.	TGTGCCAGCAGTCCGGGCAGGCGGCTCAACACTGAAGCTTTCTTT	CASSPGRRLNTEAFF
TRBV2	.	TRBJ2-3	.	TGTGTCAGCAGTGAAGCGCTCGACGTCGGCCGTTTTGAGGATACGCAGTATTTT	CVSSEALDVGRFEDTQYF
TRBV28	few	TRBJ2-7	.	TGTGCCAGCGGGCCCCCCTGGCAGTCGTTCTACGAGCAGTACTTC	CASGPPWQSFYEQYF
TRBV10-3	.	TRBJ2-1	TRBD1	TGTGCCATCAGTGAAGGGACAGGGTCCTACGAGCAGTTCTTC	CAISEGTGSYEQFF
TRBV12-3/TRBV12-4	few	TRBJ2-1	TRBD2	TGTGCCAGCAGTTTGGGGAGCGGGAAGGGGGAGCAGTTCTTC	CASSLGSGKGEQFF
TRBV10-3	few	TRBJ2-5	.	TGTGCCATCGCAGGGGACCAAGAGACCCAGTACTTC	CAIAGDQETQYF
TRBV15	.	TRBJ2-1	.	TGTGCCACCAGCAGACTCTCGCGGGGATTCAATTCCTACAATGAGCAGTTCTTC	CATSRLSRGFNSYNEQFF